Listed below are T cell receptor beta chains from one sample, sequenced in a study of blood T cells in healthy people across ages. TCRdb analysed the 5' RACE reads with MiXCR anew, one entry per CDR3 protein. The sample carries about 680,000 distinct CDR3 sequences, around half recorded once. Sequenced material: blood. The source of these receptors is an older woman in good health. The CDR3 runs from the conserved cysteine through the conserved F or W. Fields, in order: V gene, J gene, clone size, CDR3 protein. Only part of the rows carry a size: once, few, many, or a class if the clone is expanded.

TRBV3-1	.	.	CASSPHDRGPETQYF
TRBV29-1	TRBJ2-5	few	CSVEEGQGAETQYF
TRBV2	.	.	CASSGSWETQYF
TRBV18	TRBJ2-3	.	CASSPQTSTDTQYF
TRBV11-1	TRBJ2-1	.	CASSLGAGTNGQFF
TRBV5-6	TRBJ1-2	.	CASSLLTGYTF
TRBV6-2/TRBV6-3	TRBJ2-2	.	CASSYRTNTGELFF
TRBV11-3	TRBJ2-1	.	CASSLGQGAKNEQFF
TRBV7-2	TRBJ2-5	few	CASSPRRGLGGETQYF
TRBV3-1	TRBJ2-1	.	CASSVRLAGLFF
TRBV5-1	TRBJ1-1	many	CASSSGQMNTEAFF
TRBV3-1	TRBJ1-1	few	CASSPGTGAAFF
TRBV7-3	.	.	CASSLTLAGVLHYEQYF
TRBV20-1	TRBJ2-5	many	CSARGGVQETQYF
TRBV6-2/TRBV6-3	TRBJ1-5	.	CASSYSYRDRYSNQPQHF
TRBV20-1	TRBJ2-1	.	CSARGPVVNEQFF
TRBV3-1	TRBJ1-1	.	CASTDRGLTEAFF
TRBV27	TRBJ2-7	.	CASSPLVRLYEQYF
TRBV20-1	.	.	CSALGDRGHQETQYF
TRBV12-3/TRBV12-4	TRBJ2-7	.	CASSYWGYEQYF
TRBV5-1	.	.	CASSGTSYYEQYF
TRBV4-3	TRBJ2-1	.	CASSQDELGEGLYNEQFF
TRBV4-2	TRBJ2-2	few	CASSPRGGGRPRELFF